This T cell receptor beta chain appears in the sequencing data of a study of blood T cell repertoires in COVID-19. V was pared by 3 bases and J by 4 bases, with 9 bases between. The V gene's germline CDR1 is MRHNA and CDR2 SNTAGT. This CDR3 has 13 residues. The protocol was immunoSEQ multiplex PCR, while the TCRdb copy is restricted to in-frame clones and leaves out a portion. The data hold approximately 140,000 clones, with about 84% observed a single time. The receptor's source is an elderly woman in a cohort sampled during active or convalescent COVID-19. V usage is TRBV6-4 and J usage is TRBJ1-2; D is possibly TRBD1 (6 bases). The sequencing input was peripheral blood. The chain's CDR3 is CASSEQGFYGYTF. The DNA of the CDR3 is TGTGCCAGCAGTGAACAGGGTTTCTATGGCTACACCTTC.